One sample yielded the 32 T cell receptor beta chains listed below, sequenced in a study of PD-L1 blockade in urothelial cancer. Regarding time point: pretreatment peripheral blood. The method was immunoSEQ multiplex PCR; TCRdb's version includes in-frame clones alone and lacks a portion of them. The table includes approximately 71,000 clones, 65% to 85% detected once. Material: PBMCs, obtained around atezolizumab (anti-PD-L1) treatment. These TCRs come from a woman in her 70s with urothelial cancer.

This clone was picked up a small number of times. The J gene is TRBJ2-1, the V gene TRBV5-1, with 13 bases aligning to TRBD2. The CDR3 consists of 16 residues. J was trimmed by 8 bases and V by 4 bases; bases with no gene match: 9. Germline loops: CDR1 SGHRS, CDR2 YFSETQ. The CDR3 loop reads CASSVGLAGVADEQFF. In nucleotides, the CDR3 is TGCGCCAGCAGCGTCGGACTAGCGGGAGTCGCCGATGAGCAGTTCTTC.

The chain employs TRBV6-1 and TRBJ1-1, with 7 nucleotides matching TRBD1. The junction had 3 bases not matched to a gene; V was cut back by 5 bases and J by 0 bases. Germline lookup yields CDR1 MNHNS and CDR2 SASEGT. The length of the CDR3 is 14 residues. CDR3 loop: CASSRGQVNTEAFF. CDR3 nucleotides: TGTGCCAGCAGTAGAGGACAGGTGAACACTGAAGCTTTCTTT.

This rearrangement joins TRBV28 to TRBJ1-4, with D maybe TRBD1 (6 bases). CDR3 length equals 16 residues. Looked up from germline, CDR1 is MDHEN and CDR2 is SYDVKM. V was trimmed by 4 bases and J by 3 bases, leaving 15 bases between them. CDR3 sequence reads: CASSSDVGAANEKLFF. DNA of the CDR3: TGTGCCAGCAGTTCTGATGTGGGGGCGGCTAATGAAAAACTGTTTTTT. The whole variable domain, remainder taken from reference TRBV28 and TRBJ1-4, is DVKVTQSSRYLVKRTGEKVFLECVQDMDHENMFWYRQDPGLGLRLIYFSYDVKMKEKGDIPEGYSVSREKKERFSLILESASTNQTSMYLCASSSDVGAANEKLFFGSGTQLSVL.

The chain combines TRBV27 with TRBJ1-1; D might be TRBD1 (6 bases). V dropped 7 bases and J dropped 0 bases, with 18 bases sitting between them. The CDR3 has 16 residues. Germline V gene lookup returns CDR1 MNHEY and CDR2 SMNVEV (reference sequence). This CDR3 reads CASNPTGYTMNTEAFF. The CDR3 nucleotides read TGTGCCAGCAACCCCACAGGGTACACCATGAACACTGAAGCTTTCTTT.

The table lists this clone with a count of one. The gene calls are TRBV4-1 and TRBJ2-1; 9 bases line up with TRBD2. The germline V gene has CDR1 MGHRA and CDR2 YSYEKL. The trim removed 3 bases at V and 5 bases at J, leaving 5 bases unmatched. The CDR3 extends over 15 amino acids. In DNA, the CDR3 is TGCGCCAGCAGCCACAGGGGACTAGCCAACAATGAGCAGTTCTTC. It yields the protein CASSHRGLANNEQFF.

This sequence joins TRBV7-3 and TRBJ2-1, with a weak D call TRBD2 (5 bases). Germline V CDR1 and CDR2: SGHTA, FQGTGA. CDR3 length equals 13 residues. V shed 2 bases and J shed 8 bases, with 10 bases lying between them. As DNA, the CDR3 is TGTGCCAGCAGCTTATCGGGGTCGGATGAGCAGTTCTTC. Its protein is CASSLSGSDEQFF.

The V gene is TRBV9, the J gene TRBJ1-2; 9 bases fit TRBD1. Trimming at V came to 2 bases and at J to 3 bases, leaving 8 bases not matched to a gene. The CDR3 loop spans 16 amino acids. Germline CDR1 SGDLS, CDR2 YYNGEE. CDR3 DNA sequence: TGTGCCAGCAGCGTGGGAATGACAGGGGGGCACTATGGCTACACCTTC. Protein: CASSVGMTGGHYGYTF.

The V call is TRBV6-4, the J call TRBJ2-1; the D gene is possibly TRBD1 (5 bases). The CDR3 extends over 13 amino acids. CDR1 and CDR2 from the germline V gene are MRHNA and SNTAGT. Between the trimmed V and J ends, which lost 6 bases and 5 bases, there was a span of 11 bases. CDR3 loop: CASSRDRNNEQFF. CDR3 nucleotides: TGTGCCAGCAGCAGAGACAGAAACAATGAGCAGTTCTTC.

The gene calls are TRBV7-3 and TRBJ2-1, with 7 nucleotides matching TRBD1. Trimming cost V 5 bases and J 4 bases; bases outside gene matches: 8. The CDR3 is made up of 15 amino acids. Germline loops: CDR1 SGHTA, CDR2 FQGTGA. The CDR3, as DNA: TGTGCCAGCAGCCAGGGACAGTCCTATTACAATGAGCAGTTCTTC. Translation: CASSQGQSYYNEQFF.

This clone was picked up a small number of times. The chain joins TRBV2 to TRBJ2-7, with 8 bases fitting TRBD2. CDR1 is SNHLY, CDR2 FYNNEI, per germline. The CDR3 is 15 amino acids. The J segment lost 6 bases and the V segment lost 0 bases, leaving 7 bases of the junction unmatched. The CDR3 protein is CASSEARAGVGEQYF. In nucleotides, the CDR3 is TGTGCCAGCAGTGAAGCGCGAGCGGGAGTAGGCGAGCAGTACTTC.

This chain links TRBV10-3 with TRBJ1-3; 9 bases are a match to TRBD1. CDR1 ENHRY and CDR2 SYGVKD come from the germline V gene. CDR3 length: 14 residues. With 6 bases clipped from V and 4 bases from J, the junction kept 4 bases outside the gene matches. CDR3 sequence: CAISTGGWGNTIYF. The CDR3 DNA is TGTGCCATCAGCACAGGGGGCTGGGGAAACACCATATATTTT.

The rearrangement uses TRBV13 and TRBJ1-2, with TRBD1 identical over 8 bases. V gave up 0 bases and J gave up 0 bases; unmatched junction bases: 0. Germline assignment: CDR1 PRHDT and CDR2 FYEKMQ (reference sequence). The CDR3 runs 15 residues. The CDR3 nucleotides read TGTGCCAGCAGCTTAGGGGGACAGGCTAACTATGGCTACACCTTC. Its translation: CASSLGGQANYGYTF.

This clone appeared a single time. The V and J genes are TRBV13 and TRBJ2-5; the D gene is possibly TRBD2 (6 bases). The length of the CDR3 is 13 residues. V lost 3 bases, J lost 2 bases, and 7 bases lay in between. Germline-derived CDR1 and CDR2 are PRHDT and FYEKMQ (reference sequence). The CDR3 sequence: CASSFAGQETQYF. The CDR3 DNA reads as TGTGCCAGCAGCTTCGCGGGACAAGAGACCCAGTACTTC.

The chain recombines TRBV7-8 with TRBJ2-2, with D possibly being TRBD2 (6 bases). V lost 5 bases, J lost 4 bases, and 11 bases lay in between. CDR1 is SGHVS and CDR2 is FQNEAQ in the germline V gene. This CDR3 region has 14 residues. CDR3 residues: CASSPGVGTGELFF. The CDR3 DNA is TGTGCCAGCAGCCCGGGGGTAGGCACCGGGGAGCTGTTTTTT.

V gene TRBV19 combines with J gene TRBJ2-3; TRBD2 might be the D (5 bases). This CDR3 is 14 amino acids long. Germline loops: CDR1 LNHDA, CDR2 SQIVND (reference sequence). The V end was cut by 6 bases, the J end by 4 bases, with 14 bases between. Here the CDR3 DNA reads TGTGCCAGTAGCCCCAGAGACGGGGCAGATACGCAGTATTTT. This translates into CASSPRDGADTQYF.

CDR3 nucleotides: TGTGCCAGCAGTTTATATTGGGGGGATCGGCGAGACTACGAGCAGTACTTC. It specifies CASSLYWGDRRDYEQYF. The genes are TRBV28 and TRBJ2-7; D perhaps matches TRBD2 (6 bases). CDR1 MDHEN and CDR2 SYDVKM come from the germline V gene. V lost 1 base and J 3 bases, leaving 19 bases between the germline ends. The CDR3 spans 17 residues.

The V and J genes are TRBV25-1 and TRBJ2-7; 8 nucleotides align to TRBD1. The CDR3 has 13 amino acids. V dropped 5 bases and J dropped 5; count of bases not matched to a gene: 5. CDR1 MGHDK and CDR2 SYGVNS come from the germline V gene. The CDR3 coding sequence is TGTGCCAGCAGTCAACAGGGGGAGAACGAGCAGTACTTC. It yields the protein CASSQQGENEQYF.

This clone was seen a few times. The V gene is TRBV4-1, the J gene TRBJ2-1; 13 bases match TRBD2. There are 17 residues in the CDR3. Trimming cost V 1 base and J 13 bases; bases outside gene matches: 13. Looked up from germline, CDR1 is MGHRA and CDR2 is YSYEKL. CDR3 nucleotide sequence: TGCGCCAGCAGCCAAGTTCTTAGGACTAGCGGGAGAGGGGCACAGTTCTTC. Translated, it gives CASSQVLRTSGRGAQFF.

The chain is built from TRBV11-2 and TRBJ1-6; D is unclear. The V gene's germline CDR1 is SGHAT and CDR2 FQNNGV. The CDR3 sequence is 13 residues long. Trimming removed 5 bases from V and 7 bases from J, with 9 bases in between. CDR3 coding DNA: TGTGCCAGCAGCCGTACAGAGAATTCACCCCTCCACTTT. This translates into CASSRTENSPLHF. The entire variable domain, with the rest obtained from reference TRBV11-2 and TRBJ1-6, is as follows: EAGVAQSPRYKIIEKRQSVAFWCNPISGHATLYWYQQILGQGPKLLIQFQNNGVVDDSQLPKDRFSAERLKGVDSTLKIQPAKLEDSAVYLCASSRTENSPLHFGNGTRLTVT.

The CDR3 DNA sequence: TGTGCCAGCAGTGACGTTGGAGGCTATGGCTACACCTTC. Its protein product is CASSDVGGYGYTF. The J gene is TRBJ1-2, the V gene TRBV6-4; D gene unclear. The V end lost 2 bases, the J end lost 4 bases, and 8 bases lay between the germline ends. The CDR3 is 13 amino acids. Germline V CDR1 and CDR2: MRHNA, SNTAGT.

The gene calls are TRBV5-6 and TRBJ2-7, with a weak D call TRBD1 (5 bases). With 5 bases removed from V and 0 bases from J, the gap between germline ends came to 6 bases. Germline CDR1 and CDR2: SGHDT and YYEEEE. The CDR3 covers 12 residues. CDR3 residues: CASRGDSYEQYF. The DNA of the CDR3 is TGTGCCAGCAGAGGGGACTCCTACGAGCAGTACTTC.

The J gene is TRBJ2-1, the V gene TRBV6-1, with TRBD2 matching 8 bases. Per the germline V gene, CDR1 is MNHNS and CDR2 is SASEGT. V shed 2 bases and J 1 base; nucleotides not matched to a gene: 4. The CDR3 has 16 residues. The CDR3 coding sequence is TGTGCCAGCAGTGAAAGGCTAGCGGGTTCCTACAATGAGCAGTTCTTC. Translated: CASSERLAGSYNEQFF.

This chain links TRBV5-5 with TRBJ1-5, with 8 bases identical to TRBD1. Germline-derived CDR1 and CDR2 are SGHKS and YYEKEE (reference sequence). J lost 3 bases, V lost 2 bases, and 4 bases had no gene match. The CDR3 extends over 15 amino acids. The CDR3 is CASSFQGQANQPQHF. The CDR3 DNA sequence: TGTGCCAGCAGCTTCCAGGGACAGGCCAATCAGCCCCAGCATTTT.

The V call is TRBV7-9, the J call TRBJ2-7, with 7 bases fitting TRBD1. CDR1 is SEHNR and CDR2 is FQNEAQ in the germline V gene (reference sequence). The J segment lost 1 base and the V segment lost 5 bases, leaving 11 bases of the junction unmatched. This CDR3 has 16 residues. In DNA form, the CDR3 reads TGTGCCAGCAGCGCACAACCGGGACAGTTTTCCTACGAGCAGTACTTC. Translating it yields CASSAQPGQFSYEQYF.

This clone appeared once. The chain is built from TRBV4-1 and TRBJ2-1; a possible D gene is TRBD1 (6 bases). There are 15 residues in the CDR3. Germline lookup yields CDR1 MGHRA and CDR2 YSYEKL. The V gene lost 0 bases and the J gene lost 9 bases, with 15 bases spanning the gap. CDR3 bases: TGCGCCAGCAGCCAAGAATTGGGCAGCAGGGGTGAGCAGTTCTTC. It codes for CASSQELGSRGEQFF.

The J gene is TRBJ2-5, the V gene TRBV5-6; D uncertain. CDR3 length equals 11 residues. Trimming shortened V by 3 bases and J by 5 bases, and 5 bases separated the two germline ends. CDR1 is SGHDT, CDR2 YYEEEE, per germline. The CDR3 is CASSSGETQYF. CDR3 nucleotides: TGTGCCAGCAGCTCCGGGGAGACCCAGTACTTC.

V usage is TRBV7-9 and J usage is TRBJ1-1; weak D call: TRBD1 (6 bases). The V end was cut by 4 bases, the J end by 4 bases, with 19 bases between. CDR1 SEHNR and CDR2 FQNEAQ come from the germline V gene (reference sequence). This CDR3 comprises 16 residues. The CDR3 DNA reads TGTGCCAGCAGCTCACAGAGAGGGGGATATCGCACTGAAGCTTTCTTT. It translates to CASSSQRGGYRTEAFF.

The V call is TRBV2, the J call TRBJ1-2; no clear D gene. Germline CDR1 and CDR2: SNHLY and FYNNEI. The ends were cut back, 3 bases at V and 8 bases at J, with 13 bases in the middle. The CDR3 spans 13 residues. The CDR3 reads CASSDEGVNGYTF. The CDR3 nucleotides read TGTGCCAGCAGTGACGAGGGTGTTAACGGCTACACCTTC.

This chain links TRBV29-1 with TRBJ2-7; 7 bases map to TRBD2. Trimming removed 5 bases from V and 6 bases from J; junction bases left unmatched: 10. Per germline, CDR1 SQVTM and CDR2 ANQGSEA. The CDR3 is 13 residues long. CDR3 bases: TGCAGCGTTTCGCGGGGGTCTGTCCTCGAGCAGTACTTC. It yields the protein CSVSRGSVLEQYF.

This clone appeared a single time. CDR3 nucleotide sequence: TGTGCCAGCAGTGATAGGACTAGCGGGAGTGGAAACATTCAGTACTTC. As protein: CASSDRTSGSGNIQYF. The gene calls are TRBV2 and TRBJ2-4; 13 bases agree with TRBD2. V shed 3 bases and J 6 bases; nucleotides not matched to a gene: 5. Per the germline V gene, CDR1 is SNHLY and CDR2 is FYNNEI. The CDR3 runs to 16 residues.

This chain connects TRBV10-3 to TRBJ2-3; 8 bases line up with TRBD1. Germline loops: CDR1 ENHRY, CDR2 SYGVKD. The CDR3 consists of 15 residues. V shed 4 bases and J 4 bases; nucleotides not matched to a gene: 7. The CDR3 reads CAISAAGGAADTQYF. The CDR3 nucleotides read TGTGCCATCAGTGCCGCAGGGGGCGCGGCAGATACGCAGTATTTT.

The J gene is TRBJ1-2, the V gene TRBV19, with 7 bases identical to TRBD1. The CDR3 length is 13 residues. Per germline, CDR1 LNHDA and CDR2 SQIVND (reference sequence). V lost 6 bases and J lost 8; bases outside the gene matches: 9. The CDR3 DNA follows: TGTGCCAGTAGGTCACAGGGGCGACGAGGCTACACCTTC. It codes for CASRSQGRRGYTF.